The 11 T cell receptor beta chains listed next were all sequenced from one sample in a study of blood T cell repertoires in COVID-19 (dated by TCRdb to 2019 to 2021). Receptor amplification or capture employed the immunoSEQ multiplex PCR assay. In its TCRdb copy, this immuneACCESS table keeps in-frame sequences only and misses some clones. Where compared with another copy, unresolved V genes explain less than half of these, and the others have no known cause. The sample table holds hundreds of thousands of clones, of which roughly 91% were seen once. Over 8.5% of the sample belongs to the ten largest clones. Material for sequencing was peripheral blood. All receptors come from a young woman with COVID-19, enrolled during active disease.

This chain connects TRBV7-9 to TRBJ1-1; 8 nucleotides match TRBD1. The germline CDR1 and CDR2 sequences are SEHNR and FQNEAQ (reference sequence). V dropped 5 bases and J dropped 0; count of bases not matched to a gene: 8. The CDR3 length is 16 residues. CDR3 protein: CASSTGQGKLNTEAFF. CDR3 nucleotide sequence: TGTGCCAGCAGCACCGGACAGGGAAAACTGAACACTGAAGCTTTCTTT.

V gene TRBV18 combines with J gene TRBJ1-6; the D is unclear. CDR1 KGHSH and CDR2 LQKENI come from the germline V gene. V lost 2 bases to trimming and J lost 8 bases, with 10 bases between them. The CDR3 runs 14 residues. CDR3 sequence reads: CASSPGLKDSPLHF. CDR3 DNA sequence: TGTGCCAGCTCACCAGGGCTTAAGGATTCACCCCTCCACTTT.

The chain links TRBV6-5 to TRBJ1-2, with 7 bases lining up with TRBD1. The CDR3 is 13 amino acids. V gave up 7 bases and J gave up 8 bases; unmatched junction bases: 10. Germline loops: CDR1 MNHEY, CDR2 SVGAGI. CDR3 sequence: CASTHGQEWGYTF. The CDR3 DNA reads TGTGCCAGCACCCACGGACAGGAGTGGGGCTACACCTTC.

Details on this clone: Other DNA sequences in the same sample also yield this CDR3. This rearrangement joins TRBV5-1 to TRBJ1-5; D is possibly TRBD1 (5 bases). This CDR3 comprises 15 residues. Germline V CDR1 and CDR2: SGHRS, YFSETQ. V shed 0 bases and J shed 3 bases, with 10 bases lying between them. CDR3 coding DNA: TGCGCCAGCAGCTTGGATTCGGGGGACAATCAGCCCCAGCATTTT. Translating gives CASSLDSGDNQPQHF.

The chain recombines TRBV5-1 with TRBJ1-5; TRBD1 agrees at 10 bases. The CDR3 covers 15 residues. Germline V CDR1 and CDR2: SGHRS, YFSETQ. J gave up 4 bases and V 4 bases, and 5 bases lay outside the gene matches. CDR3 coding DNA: TGCGCCAGCAGCGCAGGACAGGGGGGGAATCAGCCCCAGCATTTT. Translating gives CASSAGQGGNQPQHF.

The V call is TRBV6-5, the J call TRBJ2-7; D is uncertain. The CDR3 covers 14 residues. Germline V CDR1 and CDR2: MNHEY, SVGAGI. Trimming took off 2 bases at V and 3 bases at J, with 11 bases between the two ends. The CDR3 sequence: CASSYSQSLYEQYF. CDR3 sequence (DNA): TGTGCCAGCAGTTACAGTCAAAGCCTCTACGAGCAGTACTTC.

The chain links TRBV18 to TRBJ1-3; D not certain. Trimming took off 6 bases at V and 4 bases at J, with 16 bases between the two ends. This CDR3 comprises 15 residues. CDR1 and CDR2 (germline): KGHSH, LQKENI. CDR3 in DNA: TGTGCCAGCTCTGAGAAAGAGTATCCGGGAAACACCATATATTTT. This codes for CASSEKEYPGNTIYF.

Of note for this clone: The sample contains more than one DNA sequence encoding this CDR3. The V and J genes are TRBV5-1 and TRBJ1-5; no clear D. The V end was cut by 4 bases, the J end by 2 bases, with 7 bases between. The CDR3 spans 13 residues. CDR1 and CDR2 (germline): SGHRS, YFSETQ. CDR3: CASSLRGNQPQHF. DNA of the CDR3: TGCGCCAGCAGCCTTCGCGGCAATCAGCCCCAGCATTTT.

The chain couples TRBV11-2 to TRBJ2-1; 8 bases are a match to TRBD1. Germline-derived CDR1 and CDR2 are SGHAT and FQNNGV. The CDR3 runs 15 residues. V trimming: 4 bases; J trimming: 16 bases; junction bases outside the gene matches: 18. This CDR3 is CASSWGNRQGRDRFF. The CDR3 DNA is TGTGCCAGCAGCTGGGGAAACCGACAGGGGCGCGACCGATTCTTC. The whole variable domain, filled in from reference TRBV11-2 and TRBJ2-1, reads EAGVAQSPRYKIIEKRQSVAFWCNPISGHATLYWYQQILGQGPKLLIQFQNNGVVDDSQLPKDRFSAERLKGVDSTLKIQPAKLEDSAVYLCASSWGNRQGRDRFFGPGTRLTVL.

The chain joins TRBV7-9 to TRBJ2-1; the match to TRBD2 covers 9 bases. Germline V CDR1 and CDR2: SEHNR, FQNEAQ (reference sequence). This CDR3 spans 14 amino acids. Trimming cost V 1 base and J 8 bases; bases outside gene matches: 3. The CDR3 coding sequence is TGTGCCAGCAGCTTAGAAGGGACTAGCTATGAGCAGTTCTTC. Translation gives CASSLEGTSYEQFF.

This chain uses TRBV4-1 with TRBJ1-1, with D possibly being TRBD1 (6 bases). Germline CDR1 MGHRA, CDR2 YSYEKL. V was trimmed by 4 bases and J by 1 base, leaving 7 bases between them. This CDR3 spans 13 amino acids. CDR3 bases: TGCGCCAGCAGCCGGGGGCCGAACACTGAAGCTTTCTTT. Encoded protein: CASSRGPNTEAFF.